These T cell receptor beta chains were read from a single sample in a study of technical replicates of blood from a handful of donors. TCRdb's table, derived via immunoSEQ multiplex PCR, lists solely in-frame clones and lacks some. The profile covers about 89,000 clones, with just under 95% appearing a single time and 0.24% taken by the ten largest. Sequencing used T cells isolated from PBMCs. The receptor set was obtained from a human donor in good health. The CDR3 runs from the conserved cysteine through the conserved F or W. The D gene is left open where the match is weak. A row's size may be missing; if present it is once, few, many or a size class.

CASSLASGYEQYF	TGCGCCAGCAGCTTGGCCTCAGGGTACGAGCAGTACTTC	.	TRBV5-1	TRBJ2-7	.
CASSPRTSRGANVLTF	TGTGCCAGCAGCCCTCGGACTAGTCGGGGGGCCAACGTCCTGACTTTC	.	TRBV7-8	TRBJ2-6	TRBD2
CASSFVETEAFF	TGTGCCAGCAGCTTCGTAGAAACTGAAGCTTTCTTT	few	TRBV11-3	TRBJ1-1	.
CAWSVLGQGKPEAFF	TGTGCCTGGAGTGTACTGGGCCAGGGAAAACCTGAAGCTTTCTTT	.	TRBV30	TRBJ1-1	.
CASSFEVPYEQYF	TGTGCCAGCAGCTTCGAGGTCCCCTACGAGCAGTACTTC	.	TRBV5-5	TRBJ2-7	.
CASSPGGPYEQYF	TGTGCCAGCAGTCCCGGGGGGCCCTACGAGCAGTACTTC	few	TRBV6-1	TRBJ2-7	.
CASSHAGQSNEAFF	TGTGCCAGCAGCCACGCGGGGCAGTCGAATGAAGCTTTCTTT	.	TRBV4-2	TRBJ1-1	.
CASSFSSGQAYEQYF	TGTGCCAGCAGCTTCAGCAGCGGACAGGCCTACGAGCAGTACTTC	few	TRBV11-2	TRBJ2-7	TRBD1
CASSGGAKNIQYF	TGCGCCAGCAGTGGCGGGGCCAAAAACATTCAGTACTTC	.	TRBV10-1	TRBJ2-4	.
CATGTAYNEQFF	TGTGCCACCGGGACAGCTTACAATGAGCAGTTCTTC	.	TRBV6-1	TRBJ2-1	TRBD1
CASSPRPGEGETQYF	TGTGCCAGCAGCCCTAGGCCGGGAGAGGGGGAGACCCAGTACTTC	.	TRBV7-9	TRBJ2-5	.
CAISESAGTTYGYTF	TGTGCCATCAGTGAGTCAGCGGGGACAACCTATGGCTACACCTTC	.	TRBV10-3	TRBJ1-2	.
CAISESLHSPDTQYF	TGTGCCATCAGTGAGTCGCTTCATAGCCCAGATACGCAGTATTTT	.	TRBV10-3	TRBJ2-3	.
CASSEGGSNTEAFF	TGTGCCAGCAGTGAGGGGGGGTCGAACACTGAAGCTTTCTTT	.	TRBV6-1	TRBJ1-1	.
CASSEEGSYGYTF	TGCGCCAGCAGTGAGGAGGGCTCCTATGGCTACACCTTC	.	TRBV10-1	TRBJ1-2	.
CASSLAWRAEAFF	TGTGCCAGCAGCTTAGCTTGGAGGGCTGAAGCTTTCTTT	once	TRBV11-2	TRBJ1-1	.
CATNRVETQYF	TGTGCCACCAACAGGGTCGAGACCCAGTACTTC	.	TRBV28	TRBJ2-5	.
CASEAGGPRAGELFF	TGTGCCAGTGAGGCGGGAGGGCCTCGGGCCGGGGAGCTGTTTTTT	.	TRBV6-5	TRBJ2-2	TRBD2
CASSLLSGGTYEQYF	TGTGCCAGCAGTTTACTTAGCGGGGGGACCTACGAGCAGTACTTC	.	TRBV27	TRBJ2-7	TRBD2
CASSSLFSYNEQFF	TGCGCCAGCAGCTCCCTGTTTAGCTACAATGAGCAGTTCTTC	.	TRBV5-1	TRBJ2-1	.
CASSFRDSYEQYF	TGTGCCAGCAGCTTCCGGGACTCCTACGAGCAGTACTTC	.	TRBV5-4	TRBJ2-7	.
CASSPREGNEQFF	TGTGCCAGCAGCCCACGGGAGGGCAATGAGCAGTTCTTC	.	TRBV11-1	TRBJ2-1	TRBD2
CASRRPGLAGGSSYEQYF	TGTGCCAGCAGGCGACCGGGACTAGCGGGGGGATCATCCTACGAGCAGTACTTC	once	TRBV28	TRBJ2-7	TRBD2
CASSWMSSETTPLEQYF	TGTGCCAGCAGCTGGATGTCTAGCGAGACGACCCCCTTGGAGCAGTACTTC	.	TRBV7-9	TRBJ2-7	.
CGTSTPHFNEQFF	TGTGGGACTAGCACCCCCCACTTCAATGAGCAGTTCTTC	.	TRBV10-3	TRBJ2-1	TRBD2
CASSQSVRQGALPGELFF	TGCGCCAGCAGTCAATCGGTTAGACAGGGGGCATTGCCCGGGGAGCTGTTTTTT	.	TRBV23-1	TRBJ2-2	TRBD1
CASSPDRGETQYF	TGTGCCAGCAGTCCGGACAGAGGAGAGACCCAGTACTTC	.	TRBV27	TRBJ2-5	.
CASSLTGTGANVLTF	TGTGCCAGCAGCTTGACAGGTACTGGGGCCAACGTCCTGACTTTC	.	TRBV5-6	TRBJ2-6	.
CASSLVLAERYEQYF	TGTGCCAGCAGTTTGGTCTTAGCGGAGCGCTACGAGCAGTACTTC	.	TRBV28	TRBJ2-7	.
CASSLGGDQPQHF	TGCGCCAGCAGCTTGGGGGGCGATCAGCCCCAGCATTTT	.	TRBV5-1	TRBJ1-5	.
CASSLVEGGNQPQHF	TGTGCCAGCAGTTTGGTGGAGGGAGGCAATCAGCCCCAGCATTTT	.	TRBV28	TRBJ1-5	.
CASSFGRADSPLHF	TGTGCCAGCAGCTTTGGCAGGGCAGATTCACCCCTCCACTTT	.	TRBV7-8	TRBJ1-6	.
CSVQGTEAFF	TGCAGCGTTCAGGGAACTGAAGCTTTCTTT	.	TRBV29-1	TRBJ1-1	.
CASSLAPRLAVNNEQFF	TGTGCCAGCAGCTTGGCTCCCCGACTAGCGGTAAACAATGAGCAGTTCTTC	.	TRBV5-6	TRBJ2-1	TRBD2
CASSSLRDRQGAYGYTF	TGTGCCAGCAGCTCACTTCGAGATAGACAGGGGGCGTATGGCTACACCTTC	.	TRBV11-1	TRBJ1-2	TRBD1
CASSLERGLTDTQYF	TGTGCCAGCAGCTTAGAGAGGGGGCTAACAGATACGCAGTATTTT	.	TRBV11-2	TRBJ2-3	TRBD1
CASSLGGQSPRAKNIQYF	TGTGCCAGCAGTTTAGGGGGACAGTCCCCTCGAGCCAAAAACATTCAGTACTTC	.	TRBV27	TRBJ2-4	TRBD1
CASSVGQGDTQYF	TGTGCCAGCAGCGTCGGACAGGGAGATACGCAGTATTTT	.	TRBV9	TRBJ2-3	TRBD1
CASSKSRTSGFYEQYF	TGTGCCAGCAGTAAATCCCGGACTAGCGGATTCTACGAGCAGTACTTC	.	TRBV28	TRBJ2-7	TRBD2
CASSLLVIGEQFF	TGCGCCAGCAGCTTACTAGTAATCGGTGAGCAGTTCTTC	.	TRBV10-1	TRBJ2-1	.
CASSHPGQGEQPQHF	TGCGCCAGCAGCCACCCCGGACAGGGGGAGCAGCCCCAGCATTTT	.	TRBV4-1	TRBJ1-5	TRBD1